Only a few counts were recorded for the clone carrying this TCR beta chain. Antigen: not known. This record comes from a study of identical twins. Study-level results: The more abundant beta clonotypes in cord blood had fewer insertions, and memory repertoires did not show this. It was cross-sectional statistical analysis, not following the same donors, that the conclusions relied on. Monozygotic twins shared more out-of-frame TCR alpha than recombination models predicted.

This CDR3 comprises 14 residues. V lost 2 bases and J lost 0, with 8 bases in between. CDR1 is LGHNA, CDR2 YNFKEQ, per germline. TCRdb re-called the 5' RACE reads with MiXCR, one entry per CDR3 protein. The sample carries 1.5 million to 2 million distinct CDR3 sequences, 32% recorded once. This TCR was recovered from a newborn girl in good health. The V call is TRBV4-2, the J call TRBJ2-7; no reliable D call. The specimen was cord blood. In DNA, the CDR3 is TGTGCCAGCAGCCAAATAGATGGCTCCTACGAGCAGTACTTC. Translation: CASSQIDGSYEQYF.